The 30 T cell receptor beta chains listed next were all sequenced from one sample in a study of post-analysis software for immune sequencing data. Study results and caveats: Elevated frequency relative to controls characterized four or five TRBV segments in patients, TRBV5-6, TRBV5-1 and TRBV20-1 among them.

These receptors have no identified antigens. TCR beta cDNA libraries had unique molecular identifiers. TCRdb fed the PCR reads into MiXCR, producing one record per CDR3 protein. The top ten hold 9.5% to 13% of the sample, which has 450,000 or so distinct CDR3 sequences, nearly 45% seen once. Input material: blood. These receptors originate from a girl under 18 with multiple sclerosis.

V usage is TRBV29-1 and J usage is TRBJ2-1, with D possibly TRBD2 on 6 matching bases. The V end lost 8 bases, the J end lost 0 bases, and 20 bases lay between the germline ends. From germline, CDR1 is SQVTM and CDR2 ANQGSEA. This CDR3 region has 16 residues. The CDR3 DNA reads as TGCAGCCTAGGCGGGGTCGGGCCGAGCTCCTACAATGAGCAGTTCTTC. Protein: CSLGGVGPSSYNEQFF.

This clonotype was counted between two and nine times. The rearrangement joins TRBV2 to TRBJ2-6; D gene ambiguous. Trimming pared 8 bases from V and 3 bases from J, leaving 5 bases between. The CDR3 spans 12 residues. From germline, CDR1 is SNHLY and CDR2 FYNNEI. CDR3 nucleotide sequence: TGTGCCAGCGGGGTTGGGGCCAACGTCCTGACTTTC. The encoded protein is CASGVGANVLTF.

This chain links TRBV7-9 with TRBJ2-3; no clear D gene. The V end lost 4 bases, the J end lost 4 bases, and 18 bases lay between the germline ends. The CDR3 contains 16 residues. The germline CDR1 and CDR2 sequences are SEHNR and FQNEAQ (reference sequence). The CDR3 here is CASSSPSEYYADTQYF. DNA of the CDR3: TGTGCCAGCAGCTCCCCTTCGGAGTATTACGCAGATACGCAGTATTTT. The full variable domain, rest sourced from reference TRBV7-9 and TRBJ2-3, is DTGVSQNPRHKITKRGQNVTFRCDPISEHNRLYWYRQTLGQGPEFLTYFQNEAQLEKSRLLSDRFSAERPKGSFSTLEIQRTEQGDSAMYLCASSSPSEYYADTQYFGPGTRLTVL.

The CDR3 nucleotides read TGTGCCAGCAGCTTAGGACTGGTGGACACTGAAGCTTTCTTT. It specifies CASSLGLVDTEAFF. V and J are TRBV7-2 and TRBJ1-1; no definite D call. Trimming took 1 base from V and 3 from J, leaving 9 bases between them. The CDR3 contains 14 residues. CDR1 SGHTA and CDR2 FQGNSA come from the germline V gene. The complete variable domain, with remaining parts taken from reference TRBV7-2 and TRBJ1-1, reads GAGVSQSPSNKVTEKGKDVELRCDPISGHTALYWYRQSLGQGLEFLIYFQGNSAPDKSGLPSDRFSAERTGGSVSTLTIQRTQQEDSAVYLCASSLGLVDTEAFFGQGTRLTVV.

The chain employs TRBV18 and TRBJ2-3, with a weak D call TRBD2 (6 bases). Germline loops: CDR1 KGHSH, CDR2 LQKENI. Trimming shortened V by 2 bases and J by 1 base, and 22 bases separated the two germline ends. The CDR3 extends over 19 amino acids. The CDR3: CASSPSKREATARTDTQYF. In nucleotides, the CDR3 is TGTGCCAGCTCACCATCCAAAAGGGAGGCTACAGCTCGCACAGATACGCAGTATTTT.

In this sample, this clonotype turned up a few times. V gene TRBV3-1 combines with J gene TRBJ1-2; 11 nucleotides agree with TRBD1. The CDR3 runs 16 residues. Per germline, CDR1 LGHDT and CDR2 YNNKEL (reference sequence). J was trimmed by 4 bases and V by 0 bases; bases with no gene match: 4. CDR3 in amino acids: CASSQDWTGGGYGYTF. As DNA, the CDR3 is TGTGCCAGCAGCCAAGATTGGACAGGGGGCGGCTATGGCTACACCTTC.

The rearrangement uses TRBV10-3 and TRBJ2-6, with D possibly being TRBD1 or TRBD2 (6 bases each). Between the trimmed V and J ends, which lost 6 bases and 2 bases, there was a span of 8 bases. The CDR3 covers 14 residues. Per germline, CDR1 ENHRY and CDR2 SYGVKD. CDR3 loop: CAIREGAGANVLTF. The CDR3 DNA follows: TGTGCCATCAGGGAGGGGGCTGGGGCCAACGTCCTGACTTTC.

The V and J genes are TRBV10-3 and TRBJ2-5; 7 nucleotides align to TRBD1. J was trimmed by 11 bases and V by 7 bases; bases with no gene match: 16. CDR1 and CDR2 (germline): ENHRY, SYGVKD. The CDR3 runs 14 residues. CDR3 nucleotides: TGTGCCATCAAAGGAAGGGGGCGGAACAATGAGCAGTACTTC. It translates to CAIKGRGRNNEQYF.

This clonotype was counted a single time. J is TRBJ1-1 and V is TRBV12-3 or TRBV12-4, with no clear D. V lost 5 bases and J lost 4, with 8 bases in between. This CDR3 is 12 amino acids long. Here the CDR3 reads CASSMFLTEAFF. CDR3 nucleotides: TGTGCCAGCAGTATGTTTCTCACTGAAGCTTTCTTT.

This clonotype was observed a few times. The chain joins TRBV14 to TRBJ1-6; perhaps TRBD1 as D (5 bases). Trimming left V 6 bases short and J 6 bases short, with 15 bases between. CDR1 SGHDN and CDR2 FVKESK come from the germline V gene. This CDR3 has 15 amino acids. CDR3 amino acids: CASRPTGSVNSPLHF. The CDR3 DNA reads as TGTGCCAGCAGACCAACAGGATCCGTTAATTCACCCCTCCACTTT.

In the case of this clonotype: At one end, the junction sequence differs from germline, possibly due to a read error. V usage is TRBV12-3 or TRBV12-4 and J usage is TRBJ2-5; no clear D gene. The length of the CDR3 is 12 residues. The CDR3 region is CASSQPPEAQYF. CDR3 coding DNA: TGTGCCAGCAGCCAACCCCCAGAGGCCCAGTACTTC.

This clonotype showed up just once. This rearrangement joins TRBV25-1 to TRBJ2-2; TRBD2 might be the D (6 bases). This CDR3 is 14 amino acids long. Germline V CDR1 and CDR2: MGHDK, SYGVNS. Trimming cost V 6 bases and J 5 bases, with 13 bases left between them. CDR3 nucleotides: TGTGCCAGCAGCGTGAGCCGGGGGACCGGGGAGCTGTTTTTT. The encoded protein is CASSVSRGTGELFF.

The CDR3 spells CASSPLETSGDTGELFF. The CDR3 DNA reads as TGCGCCAGCAGCCCTTTGGAGACTAGCGGGGACACCGGGGAGCTGTTTTTT. This chain links TRBV5-1 with TRBJ2-2, with TRBD2 matching over 11 bases. The CDR3 is 17 amino acids. Trimming at V came to 4 bases and at J to 3 bases, leaving 8 bases not matched to a gene. Per germline, CDR1 SGHRS and CDR2 YFSETQ.

This clonotype came up a few times. The CDR3 sequence: CASSLAARGRRSETQYF. CDR3 nucleotide sequence: TGTGCCAGCAGCTTAGCGGCCAGGGGGCGAAGATCAGAGACCCAGTACTTC. The rearrangement joins TRBV7-9 to TRBJ2-5, with 8 bases matching TRBD1. Looked up from germline, CDR1 is SEHNR and CDR2 is FQNEAQ (reference sequence). The V and J ends lost 0 bases and 4 bases, in that order; junction bases with no gene match: 10. This CDR3 has 17 amino acids.

This clonotype was seen just once. This chain uses TRBV28 with TRBJ2-7; D might be TRBD1 (7 bases). The CDR3 sequence is 13 residues long. The germline V gene has CDR1 MDHEN and CDR2 SYDVKM. With 7 bases removed from V and 2 bases from J, the gap between germline ends came to 12 bases. CDR3: CASTPGGTYEQYF. CDR3 in DNA: TGTGCCAGCACCCCAGGGGGGACCTACGAGCAGTACTTC.

V gene TRBV7-6 combines with J gene TRBJ2-4; D not resolved. With the DNA end fitting TRBJ2-7 better, the J assignment may be wrong. Germline CDR1 SGHVS, CDR2 FNYEAQ. This CDR3 is 13 amino acids long. CDR3 nucleotide sequence: TGTGCCAGCAGCGACCCCCTTAGCTACGAGCAGTACTTC. Its protein is CASSDPLSYEQYF.

This clonotype was counted a few times. The CDR3 region is CASSSGLAHQETQYF. CDR3 DNA: TGTGCCAGCAGCTCGGGACTAGCCCACCAAGAGACCCAGTACTTC. The J gene is TRBJ2-5, the V gene TRBV7-3; TRBD2 matches at 9 bases. Germline lookup yields CDR1 SGHTA and CDR2 FQGTGA. The CDR3 totals 15 residues. J gave up 0 bases and V 4 bases, and 3 bases lay outside the gene matches. Full variable domain (missing parts from reference TRBV7-3 and TRBJ2-5): GAGVSQTPSNKVTEKGKYVELRCDPISGHTALYWYRQSLGQGPEFLIYFQGTGAADDSGLPNDRFFAVRPEGSVSTLKIQRTERGDSAVYLCASSSGLAHQETQYFGPGTRLLVL.

This chain joins TRBV12-3 or TRBV12-4 and TRBJ2-7; 10 positions agree with TRBD2. V dropped 6 bases and J dropped 1; count of bases not matched to a gene: 6. The CDR3 consists of 15 residues. CDR3 coding DNA: TGTGCCAGCAGCAACCATAGCGGGAGGTCCTACGAGCAGTACTTC. Encoded protein: CASSNHSGRSYEQYF.

The J gene is TRBJ2-7, the V gene TRBV20-1; no definite D call. V was cut by 0 bases and J by 0 bases, with 12 bases left in between. The CDR3 runs 15 residues. In germline, CDR1 is DFQATT, CDR2 SNEGSKA (reference sequence). CDR3 residues: CSARDLTGSSYEQYF. In DNA, the CDR3 is TGCAGTGCTAGAGATCTCACGGGTAGCTCCTACGAGCAGTACTTC.

A remark on this clonotype: The junction differs from germline at one of its ends, possibly a read error. The chain employs TRBV4-2 and TRBJ2-1, with 8 nucleotides matching TRBD1. The CDR3 has 14 amino acids. The germline V gene has CDR1 LGHNA and CDR2 YNFKEQ. The CDR3 protein is CASRRQGPYNEQFF. Here the CDR3 DNA reads TGTGCTAGCAGGCGACAGGGGCCCTACAATGAGCAGTTCTTC.

V and J are TRBV7-2 and TRBJ1-2, with TRBD1 identical over 10 bases. The germline V gene encodes CDR1 SGHTA and CDR2 FQGNSA. The J segment lost 5 bases and the V segment lost 5 bases, leaving 5 bases of the junction unmatched. The CDR3 runs 14 residues. For the CDR3, the DNA is TGTGCCAGCAGCCCGACAGGGGGCTGGTATGGCTACACCTTC. Translation gives CASSPTGGWYGYTF.

The rearrangement uses TRBV28 and TRBJ2-7; possibly TRBD2 for D (6 bases). Deletions cut 4 bases from V and 6 bases from J, with 13 bases between. CDR3 size: 13 residues. The germline V gene encodes CDR1 MDHEN and CDR2 SYDVKM. CDR3 residues: CASSSGGIGEQYF. The CDR3 DNA reads as TGTGCCAGCAGTTCTGGCGGGATAGGCGAGCAGTACTTC.

Concerning this clonotype itself: One end of the junction fails to match germline, which may point to a read error. The chain employs TRBV29-1 and TRBJ1-1; D is perhaps TRBD1 (6 bases). The CDR3 totals 17 residues. From germline, CDR1 is SQVTM and CDR2 ANQGSEA. In nucleotides, the CDR3 is TGCAGCGTTGAAAGGTCCGGCCTTGGGGGGCCAGGCACTGAAGTTTTCTTT. Residues: CSVERSGLGGPGTEVFF.

Only one count was recorded for this clonotype. A read error may produce the germline difference seen at one junction end. The V call is TRBV24-1, the J call TRBJ2-1; maybe TRBD2 (6 bases). The germline gives CDR1 KGHDR, CDR2 SFDVKD. The CDR3 length is 14 residues. CDR3 coding DNA: TGTGCCACCAGGGATTTGCGGGACTACAATGAGCAGTTCTTC. Translation: CATRDLRDYNEQFF.

This clonotype was seen more than once but under ten times. This sequence joins TRBV28 and TRBJ2-5; a possible D gene is TRBD1 (6 bases). Trimming took 3 bases from V and 0 from J, leaving 14 bases between them. Germline-derived CDR1 and CDR2 are MDHEN and SYDVKM. The CDR3 is 16 residues long. The CDR3 nucleotides are TGTGCCAGCAGTTTCACCCCAGGGGTTTACCAAGAGACCCAGTACTTC. Its translation is CASSFTPGVYQETQYF.

The chain couples TRBV4-3 to TRBJ2-1, with TRBD1 as a possible D gene (5 bases). Trimming stripped 1 base from V and 10 bases from J, with 14 bases between. The V gene's germline CDR1 is LGHNA and CDR2 YSLEER. The CDR3 covers 14 residues. CDR3 coding DNA: TGCGCCAGCAGCCAAGGCTCTGGGGCGCGGGAGCAGTTCTTC. Translation gives CASSQGSGAREQFF.

J is TRBJ2-2 and V is TRBV24-1; D may be TRBD1 or TRBD2 (5 bases each). The V and J ends lost 0 bases and 1 base respectively, with 11 bases between them. CDR1 and CDR2 from the germline V gene are KGHDR and SFDVKD. The CDR3 consists of 17 residues. Written as DNA, the CDR3 is TGTGCCACCAGTGATTTGCGGGACCCAAAGAACACCGGGGAGCTGTTTTTT. Translating it yields CATSDLRDPKNTGELFF.

This clonotype is judged medium-sized (0.01 to 0.1%). The rearrangement joins TRBV7-2 to TRBJ2-3; 7 bases match TRBD1. The CDR3 spans 16 residues. CDR1 and CDR2 from the germline V gene are SGHTA and FQGNSA. The V and J ends lost 4 bases and 3 bases, in that order; junction bases with no gene match: 10. CDR3 nucleotide sequence: TGTGCCAGCAGCTCCAGTGCGACAGGGTGGACAGATACGCAGTATTTT. This sequence encodes CASSSSATGWTDTQYF.

The V gene is TRBV29-1, the J gene TRBJ2-3, with D perhaps TRBD1 or TRBD2 (6 bases each). This CDR3 region has 13 residues. Germline V gene lookup returns CDR1 SQVTM and CDR2 ANQGSEA. Trimming removed 4 bases from V and 2 bases from J, with 10 bases in between. CDR3 protein: CSVVRGDTDTQYF. The CDR3 nucleotides are TGCAGCGTTGTAAGGGGGGACACAGATACGCAGTATTTT.

The chain is built from TRBV7-9 and TRBJ2-3, with 7 bases matching TRBD2. Germline lookup yields CDR1 SEHNR and CDR2 FQNEAQ (reference sequence). This CDR3 contains 13 residues. The CDR3 loop reads CATRGGVADTQYF. In DNA, the CDR3 is TGTGCTACGCGGGGAGGGGTAGCAGATACGCAGTATTTT.